A single sample is the source of the 24 T cell receptor beta chains below, sequenced in a study of T cell repertoires in cytomegalovirus infection. Using its own MiXCR run on the reads, TCRdb lists one record per CDR3 protein. The sample yields roughly 720,000 distinct CDR3 sequences, under 40% seen once. The material sequenced was PBMCs. These receptors were taken from a human donor in good health (CMV status not recorded). Some clones in this sample may be carry-over from other donors' samples.

This clonotype was observed a few times. The chain links TRBV15 to TRBJ2-2; 8 bases align to TRBD2. The CDR3 runs to 15 residues. The V gene end was trimmed by 3 bases and the J gene end by 3 bases; junction bases not matched to a gene: 3. Germline V gene lookup returns CDR1 LNHNV and CDR2 YYDKDF (reference sequence). CDR3 sequence: CATSSGGADTGELFF. The CDR3 DNA reads TGTGCCACCAGCAGCGGGGGGGCGGACACCGGGGAGCTGTTTTTT. Combining the CDR3 with reference TRBV15 and TRBJ2-2 gives the whole variable domain DAMVIQNPRYQVTQFGKPVTLSCSQTLNHNVMYWYQQKSSQAPKLLFHYYDKDFNNEADTPDNFQSRRPNTSFCFLDIRSPGLGDTAMYLCATSSGGADTGELFFGEGSRLTVL.

V and J are TRBV15 and TRBJ2-5; a weak D match, TRBD1 (6 bases). The CDR3 totals 14 residues. V shed 2 bases and J shed 5 bases, with 12 bases lying between them. Germline V gives CDR1 LNHNV, CDR2 YYDKDF (reference sequence). CDR3 bases: TGTGCCACCAGCAGATACAGGGCGCGGGAGACCCAGTACTTC. It translates to CATSRYRARETQYF.

V gene TRBV6-1 combines with J gene TRBJ2-1; 10 nucleotides match TRBD1. Germline V gene lookup returns CDR1 MNHNS and CDR2 SASEGT. Losses at the gene ends were 4 bases for V and 8 bases for J; bases not matched to a gene: 8. This CDR3 has 15 amino acids. This CDR3 reads CASSALTGGNDEQFF. The CDR3 DNA is TGTGCCAGCAGTGCTTTGACAGGGGGCAACGATGAGCAGTTCTTC.

The sample holds a few counts of this clonotype. CDR3 loop: CATGTRSDTQYF. The CDR3 bases are TGTGCCACTGGGACTAGATCGGATACGCAGTATTTT. The chain uses TRBV10-3 and TRBJ2-3, with TRBD2 identical over 8 bases. The CDR3 is 12 residues long. The trim removed 10 bases at V and 6 bases at J, leaving 6 bases unmatched. Germline V gene sequence: CDR1 ENHRY, CDR2 SYGVKD.

The rearrangement uses TRBV5-1 and TRBJ1-1, with a possible D match to TRBD1 (6 bases). The length of the CDR3 is 15 residues. The germline V gene has CDR1 SGHRS and CDR2 YFSETQ. V shed 0 bases and J shed 3 bases, with 12 bases lying between them. This CDR3 is CASSLGQALDTEAFF. The DNA of the CDR3 is TGCGCCAGCAGCTTGGGACAGGCCTTGGACACTGAAGCTTTCTTT.

This clonotype was picked up many times. J is TRBJ2-7 and V is TRBV7-2; TRBD1 aligns across 8 bases. V dropped 5 bases and J dropped 3; count of bases not matched to a gene: 15. Looked up from germline, CDR1 is SGHTA and CDR2 is FQGNSA. The CDR3 has 17 residues. The CDR3 nucleotides read TGTGCCAGCAGCCCAGATAGTACGGGGGACAGGTACTACGAGCAGTACTTC. Translating gives CASSPDSTGDRYYEQYF.

The V gene is TRBV7-8, the J gene TRBJ1-2; no definite D call. CDR1 is SGHVS and CDR2 is FQNEAQ in the germline V gene. This CDR3 has 12 residues. Trimming took 4 bases from V and 7 from J, leaving 10 bases between them. The CDR3 nucleotides read TGTGCCAGCAGCTCGACTCGGGGTGGCTACACCTTC. Protein product: CASSSTRGGYTF.

This clonotype was recorded a few times. The chain links TRBV4-1 to TRBJ2-4, with D maybe TRBD2 (6 bases). The CDR3 covers 17 residues. Germline CDR1 reads MGHRA; CDR2 reads YSYEKL. Trimming took off 1 base at V and 3 bases at J, with 16 bases between the two ends. In nucleotides, the CDR3 is TGCGCCAGCAGCCAAGTCCGGGACTCTATCGGCAAAAACATTCAGTACTTC. Translation gives CASSQVRDSIGKNIQYF.

The chain couples TRBV28 to TRBJ2-2; D not certain. Per germline, CDR1 MDHEN and CDR2 SYDVKM. This CDR3 comprises 13 residues. Trimming left V 5 bases short and J 6 bases short, with 10 bases between. Written as DNA, the CDR3 is TGTGCCAGCAGTCCTACAATCCCCGGGGAGCTGTTTTTT. Its translation is CASSPTIPGELFF.

This chain joins TRBV11-2 and TRBJ1-5; D uncertain. The CDR3 runs 13 residues. V dropped 6 bases and J dropped 6 bases, with 12 bases sitting between them. In germline, CDR1 is SGHAT, CDR2 FQNNGV. The DNA for the CDR3 is TGTGCCAGCAGTTTCGTCCCAGGTCAGCCCCAGCATTTT. This codes for CASSFVPGQPQHF.

Only a few counts were recorded for this clonotype. The rearrangement joins TRBV28 to TRBJ2-5, with D possibly being TRBD2 (5 bases). There are 16 residues in the CDR3. The germline V gene encodes CDR1 MDHEN and CDR2 SYDVKM. Trimming stripped 6 bases from V and 0 bases from J, with 17 bases between. The DNA of the CDR3 is TGTGCCAGCAGCCCTCTTCGAGGGCCCAACCAAGAGACCCAGTACTTC. Amino acid sequence: CASSPLRGPNQETQYF. The whole variable domain, remainder taken from reference TRBV28 and TRBJ2-5, is DVKVTQSSRYLVKRTGEKVFLECVQDMDHENMFWYRQDPGLGLRLIYFSYDVKMKEKGDIPEGYSVSREKKERFSLILESASTNQTSMYLCASSPLRGPNQETQYFGPGTRLLVL.

The chain uses TRBV10-3 and TRBJ2-7; 7 positions match TRBD2. Germline V gene lookup returns CDR1 ENHRY and CDR2 SYGVKD. The length of the CDR3 is 12 residues. Trimming took 6 bases from V and 2 from J; bases not matched to a gene: 1. CDR3 protein: CAISGTTYEQYF. CDR3 DNA sequence: TGTGCCATCAGCGGGACTACCTACGAGCAGTACTTC.

CDR3 loop: CASSQVEGGGSPLHF. Written as DNA, the CDR3 is TGCGCCAGCAGCCAAGTAGAGGGGGGAGGCTCACCCCTCCACTTT. The gene calls are TRBV4-1 and TRBJ1-6, with D perhaps TRBD1 (6 bases). The CDR3 spans 15 residues. The germline V gene encodes CDR1 MGHRA and CDR2 YSYEKL. The V end was cut by 1 base, the J end by 10 bases, with 14 bases between.

The V and J genes are TRBV6-1 and TRBJ2-7, with TRBD1 identical over 9 bases. V lost 5 bases to trimming and J lost 4 bases; unmatched junction nucleotides: 6. From germline, CDR1 is MNHNS and CDR2 SASEGT. There are 14 residues in the CDR3. DNA for the CDR3: TGTGCCAGCAGTAGGTCGGGACAGGGTTACGAGCAGTACTTC. Amino acid sequence: CASSRSGQGYEQYF.

V usage is TRBV7-6 and J usage is TRBJ1-4; D uncertain. CDR3 length: 17 amino acids. Germline-derived CDR1 and CDR2 are SGHVS and FNYEAQ. Trimming shortened V by 5 bases and J by 0 bases, and 16 bases separated the two germline ends. CDR3 residues: CASSTPGETATNEKLFF. The CDR3 coding sequence is TGTGCCAGCAGCACGCCGGGCGAGACGGCAACTAATGAAAAACTGTTTTTT.

The gene calls are TRBV12-3 or TRBV12-4 and TRBJ2-1; 8 positions agree with TRBD2. After removal of 5 bases from V and 9 bases from J, the junction contained 6 bases not matched to a gene. There are 13 residues in the CDR3. CDR3 residues: CASSLGTSGEQFF. CDR3 sequence (DNA): TGTGCCAGCAGTCTGGGGACTAGTGGTGAGCAGTTCTTC.

This clonotype has ten or more counts. The chain carries TRBV7-2 and TRBJ1-4; D remains unclear. CDR3 size: 15 residues. CDR1 and CDR2 (germline): SGHTA, FQGNSA. Trimming shortened V by 5 bases and J by 4 bases, and 14 bases separated the two germline ends. This chain's CDR3 is CASSARLSVNEKLFF. The CDR3 region has the DNA TGTGCCAGCAGCGCCCGACTTTCAGTTAATGAAAAACTGTTTTTT.

Details on this clonotype: The DNA is omitted, as the CDR3 cannot be located on it reliably, and the CDR3 follows TCRdb's listing. The chain carries TRBV5-1 and TRBJ1-6; TRBD1 reflects the table's D call only, with no check against the DNA. With termini counted, the CDR3 has 16 amino acids. Germline V gene sequence: CDR1 SGHRS, CDR2 YFSETQ. CDR3 sequence reads: CASSLVGTGANSPLQF.

This clonotype was seen only a few times. The chain recombines TRBV28 with TRBJ1-5; D is possibly TRBD1 (5 bases). This CDR3 is 15 amino acids long. CDR1 MDHEN and CDR2 SYDVKM come from the germline V gene. The V and J ends lost 5 bases and 4 bases respectively, with 15 bases between them. The CDR3 nucleotides read TGTGCCAGCAGTAGCACGGGGACGGGGAATCAGCCCCAGCATTTT. Its translation: CASSSTGTGNQPQHF. The whole variable domain, filled in from reference TRBV28 and TRBJ1-5, reads DVKVTQSSRYLVKRTGEKVFLECVQDMDHENMFWYRQDPGLGLRLIYFSYDVKMKEKGDIPEGYSVSREKKERFSLILESASTNQTSMYLCASSSTGTGNQPQHFGDGTRLSIL.

V gene TRBV6-2 or TRBV6-3 combines with J gene TRBJ1-1, with TRBD1 identical over 7 bases. The germline gives CDR1 MNHEY, CDR2 SVGEGT. The V segment lost 5 bases and the J segment 7 bases; nucleotides outside the gene matches: 10. The CDR3 is 14 amino acids. CDR3 residues: CASSRLQGQGEAFF. For the CDR3, the DNA is TGTGCCAGCAGTCGACTACAGGGGCAAGGTGAAGCTTTCTTT.

The chain recombines TRBV6-5 with TRBJ2-3; D remains ambiguous. Germline values: CDR1 MNHEY, CDR2 SVGAGI. V lost 6 bases and J lost 1, with 5 bases in between. The CDR3 has 12 amino acids. CDR3 coding DNA: TGTGCCAGCAGGGCAGGCACAGATACGCAGTATTTT. Translation: CASRAGTDTQYF.

This clonotype was picked up many times. The chain has TRBV7-2 and TRBJ2-7; 7 bases map to TRBD1. The V gene end was trimmed by 1 base and the J gene end by 11 bases; junction bases not matched to a gene: 5. The germline V gene encodes CDR1 SGHTA and CDR2 FQGNSA. The CDR3 totals 12 residues. The DNA of the CDR3 is TGTGCCAGCAGCTTAGATACAGGGGCCAAGTACTTC. Protein product: CASSLDTGAKYF.

This clonotype showed up just a few times. This sequence joins TRBV27 and TRBJ1-5, with 10 bases that match TRBD1. The CDR3 length is 15 residues. Germline V lookup: CDR1 MNHEY, CDR2 SMNVEV (reference sequence). V dropped 6 bases and J dropped 9; count of bases not matched to a gene: 11. Here the CDR3 reads CASSLGQGSSWPQHF. DNA of the CDR3: TGTGCCAGCAGCCTGGGACAGGGGTCTTCGTGGCCCCAGCATTTT.

This clonotype was counted only a few times. The V and J genes are TRBV29-1 and TRBJ2-3, with TRBD1 as a possible D gene (6 bases). CDR1 SQVTM and CDR2 ANQGSEA come from the germline V gene. This CDR3 spans 17 amino acids. With 4 bases removed from V and 3 bases from J, the gap between germline ends came to 23 bases. The CDR3 sequence is CSVVPRRQGRATDTQYF. CDR3 nucleotides: TGCAGCGTTGTCCCAAGAAGGCAGGGGAGAGCGACAGATACGCAGTATTTT.